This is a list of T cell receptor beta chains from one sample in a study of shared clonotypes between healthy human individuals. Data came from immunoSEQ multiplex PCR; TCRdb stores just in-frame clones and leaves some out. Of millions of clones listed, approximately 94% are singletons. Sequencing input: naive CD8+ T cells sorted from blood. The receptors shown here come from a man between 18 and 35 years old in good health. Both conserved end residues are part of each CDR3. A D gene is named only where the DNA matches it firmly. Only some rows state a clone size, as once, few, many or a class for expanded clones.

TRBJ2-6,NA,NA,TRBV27,CASSFEGSGANVLTF,TGTGCCAGCAGTTTTGAGGGCTCCGGGGCCAACGTCCTGACTTTC
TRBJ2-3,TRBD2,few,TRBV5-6,CASSFGTSGSTDTQYF,TGTGCCAGCAGCTTTGGGACTAGCGGGAGCACAGATACGCAGTATTTT
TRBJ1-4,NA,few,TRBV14,CASSRGPVEKLFF,TGTGCCAGCAGCAGAGGGCCGGTTGAAAAACTGTTTTTT
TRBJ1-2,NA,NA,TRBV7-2,CASSLPQGHGYTF,TGTGCCAGCAGCTTACCACAGGGCCATGGCTACACATTC
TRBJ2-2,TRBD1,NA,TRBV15,CATSHDRGRTGELFF,TGTGCCACCAGCCATGACAGGGGGCGGACCGGGGAGCTGTTTTTT
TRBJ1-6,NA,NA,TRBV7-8,CASSPLGGGDNSPLHF,TGTGCCAGCAGCCCCCTCGGGGGAGGGGATAATTCACCCCTCCACTTT
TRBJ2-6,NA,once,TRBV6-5,CASSAQGPGANVLTF,TGTGCCAGCAGCGCACAGGGACCCGGGGCCAACGTCCTGACTTTC
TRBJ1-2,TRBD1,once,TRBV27,CASRTGPALNYGYTF,TGTGCCAGCCGGACAGGCCCTGCCCTTAACTATGGCTACACCTTC
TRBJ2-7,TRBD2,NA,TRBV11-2,CASSPGVGLAFYEQYF,TGTGCCAGCAGCCCTGGAGTAGGACTAGCTTTCTACGAGCAGTACTTC
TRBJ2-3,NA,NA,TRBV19,CASRGSESTDTQYF,TGTGCCAGTAGAGGATCGGAAAGCACAGATACGCAGTATTTT
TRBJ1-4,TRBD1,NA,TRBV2,CASSEADRTNEKLFF,TGTGCCAGCAGTGAAGCGGACAGGACGAATGAAAAACTGTTTTTT
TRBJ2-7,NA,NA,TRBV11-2,CASSLVASDYEQYF,TGTGCCAGCAGCTTAGTCGCTAGCGATTACGAGCAGTACTTC
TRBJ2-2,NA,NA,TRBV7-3,CASSLDEDPNTGELFF,TGTGCCAGCAGCTTAGACGAGGACCCGAACACCGGGGAGCTGTTTTTT
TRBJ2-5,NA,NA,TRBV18,CASSPNNGVQETQYF,TGTGCCAGCTCACCAAATAACGGGGTTCAGGAGACCCAGTACTTC
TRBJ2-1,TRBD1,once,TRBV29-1,CSVPGTAYDEQFF,TGCAGCGTCCCCGGGACAGCCTACGATGAGCAGTTCTTC
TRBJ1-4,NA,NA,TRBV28,CASSFRQFEKLFF,TGTGCCAGCAGTTTCAGGCAGTTTGAAAAACTGTTTTTT
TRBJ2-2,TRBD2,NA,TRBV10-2,CASRVAGGGTGELFF,TGCGCCAGCAGAGTAGCGGGAGGGGGTACCGGGGAGCTGTTTTTT
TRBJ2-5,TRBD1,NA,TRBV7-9,CASSQTGGHETQYF,TGTGCCAGCAGCCAGACAGGGGGCCACGAGACCCAGTACTTC
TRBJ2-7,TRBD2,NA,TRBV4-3,CASSQGVTGAGGYEQYF,TGCGCCAGCAGCCAAGGGGTCACTGGAGCGGGAGGCTACGAGCAGTACTTC
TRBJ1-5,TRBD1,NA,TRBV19,CASRDPGQRNQPQHF,TGTGCCAGTAGGGACCCGGGACAGCGGAATCAGCCCCAGCATTTT
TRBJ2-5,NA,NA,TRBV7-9,CASSSSTDGQETQYF,TGTGCCAGCAGCTCATCCACAGACGGCCAAGAGACCCAGTACTTC
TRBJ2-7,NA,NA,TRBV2,CAGEGPPDYEQYF,TGTGCCGGTGAGGGGCCCCCCGACTACGAGCAGTACTTC
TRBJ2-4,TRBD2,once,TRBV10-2,CASSELRTSGDQYF,TGCGCCAGCAGTGAGCTCAGGACTAGCGGGGACCAGTACTTC
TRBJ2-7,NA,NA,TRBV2,CASRGYEQYF,TGTGCCAGCAGGGGCTACGAGCAGTACTTC
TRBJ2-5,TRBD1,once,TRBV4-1,CASSPTGVEETQYF,TGCGCCAGCAGCCCGACAGGGGTTGAGGAGACCCAGTACTTC
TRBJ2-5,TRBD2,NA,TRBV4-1,CASSRGLAGETQYF,TGCGCCAGCAGCCGAGGACTAGCGGGGGAGACCCAGTACTTC
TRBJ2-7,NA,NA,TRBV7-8,CASSPTRGGLPYEQYF,TGTGCCAGCAGCCCTACCAGGGGCGGTCTTCCCTACGAGCAGTACTTC
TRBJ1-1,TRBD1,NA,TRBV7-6,CASSLYEGAGTEAFF,TGTGCCAGCAGCTTATACGAGGGGGCAGGCACTGAAGCTTTCTTT
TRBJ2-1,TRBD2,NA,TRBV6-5,CASSLGLSSYNEQFF,TGTGCCAGCAGCCTGGGACTAAGCTCCTACAATGAGCAGTTCTTC
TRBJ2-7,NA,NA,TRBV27,CASSRLIGQGSEQYF,TGTGCCAGCAGTCGACTTATCGGTCAGGGGAGCGAGCAGTACTTC
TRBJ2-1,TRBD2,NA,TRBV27,CASSLGSGVNEQFF,TGTGCCAGCAGTTTAGGTAGCGGGGTTAATGAGCAGTTCTTC
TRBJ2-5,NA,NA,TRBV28,CASSFSAEETQYF,TGTGCCAGCAGTTTCTCGGCTGAAGAGACCCAGTACTTC
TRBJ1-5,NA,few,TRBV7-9,CASSLEPGENQPQHF,TGTGCCAGCAGCTTAGAGCCAGGGGAAAATCAGCCCCAGCATTTT
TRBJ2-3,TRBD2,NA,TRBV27,CASSYIGTSLTDTQYF,TGTGCCAGCAGCTATATCGGGACTAGCCTCACAGATACGCAGTATTTT
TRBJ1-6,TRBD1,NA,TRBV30,CARDTGDYNSPLHF,TGTGCCAGGGATACAGGGGACTATAATTCACCCCTCCACTTT
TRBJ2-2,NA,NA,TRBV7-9,CASTIHTGELFF,TGTGCCAGCACCATCCACACCGGGGAGCTGTTTTTT
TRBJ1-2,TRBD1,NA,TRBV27,CASSFSTGTGAYGYTF,TGTGCCAGCAGTTTTTCCACCGGGACAGGGGCCTATGGCTACACCTTC
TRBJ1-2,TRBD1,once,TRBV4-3,CASSQIQGEYGYTF,TGCGCCAGCAGCCAAATTCAGGGGGAGTATGGCTACACCTTC
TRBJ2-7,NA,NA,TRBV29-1,CSVEDGAGSYEQYF,TGCAGCGTTGAAGATGGCGCGGGTTCATACGAGCAGTACTTC
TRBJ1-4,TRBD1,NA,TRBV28,CASRSTGTGYEKLFF,TGTGCCAGCAGGAGCACCGGGACAGGGTACGAAAAACTGTTTTTT
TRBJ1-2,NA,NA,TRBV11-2,CASSLGQGYGYTF,TGTGCCAGCAGCTTAGGGCAGGGCTATGGCTACACCTTC